These 29 T cell receptor beta chains share one sample of origin, sequenced in a study of T-cell memory formation after mild COVID-19. In TCRdb, the 5' RACE reads were re-called with MiXCR into one record per CDR3 protein. The sample yields hundreds of thousands of distinct CDR3 sequences, 28% seen once. What was sequenced was PBMCs or a T cell subset sorted from them (not recorded which). The receptors here all came from an adult woman who had mild COVID-19 (a few samples of this study predate the infection). Cell type and time point are not known.

In this sample, this clonotype turned up many times. V is TRBV7-9 and J is TRBJ2-1, with TRBD2 identical over 14 bases. Germline V gene data show CDR1 as SEHNR and CDR2 as FQNEAQ (reference sequence). Unmatched junction bases numbered 3, after V lost 3 bases and J lost 8 bases. The CDR3 runs 15 residues. CDR3 DNA: TGTGCCAGCAGCTTGGGGACTAGCGGGAGTGATGAGCAGTTCTTC. This translates into CASSLGTSGSDEQFF.

The J gene is TRBJ2-2, the V gene TRBV14, with 9 bases that match TRBD1. Germline trimming cut 0 bases from V and 1 base from J; bases unmatched to any gene: 0. CDR1 SGHDN and CDR2 FVKESK come from the germline V gene. CDR3 length equals 16 residues. The CDR3 sequence: CASSQEGQGNTGELFF. The CDR3 DNA follows: TGTGCCAGCAGCCAAGAGGGACAGGGGAACACCGGGGAGCTGTTTTTT.

The rearrangement links TRBV5-1 to TRBJ2-1; TRBD2 matches at 11 bases. This CDR3 has 15 residues. Per the germline V gene, CDR1 is SGHRS and CDR2 is YFSETQ. V shed 4 bases, J shed 4 bases, and the junction held 4 bases outside the gene matches. The CDR3 nucleotides are TGCGCCAGCAGCGCCCTAGCGGGGGGTTACAATGAGCAGTTCTTC. Protein sequence: CASSALAGGYNEQFF.

This clonotype was picked up a small number of times. This chain uses TRBV15 with TRBJ2-1; the D gene is possibly TRBD2 (5 bases). The V gene lost 2 bases and the J gene lost 6 bases, with 8 bases spanning the gap. Germline-derived CDR1 and CDR2 are LNHNV and YYDKDF (reference sequence). The CDR3 has 13 amino acids. CDR3 loop: CATSRTSFNEQFF. Here the CDR3 DNA reads TGTGCCACCAGCAGAACTAGTTTCAATGAGCAGTTCTTC.

The V call is TRBV4-1, the J call TRBJ2-1; D uncertain. V was shortened by 0 bases and J by 8 bases, with 5 bases between the two germline ends. The length of the CDR3 is 12 residues. The germline CDR1 and CDR2 sequences are MGHRA and YSYEKL. For the CDR3, the DNA is TGCGCCAGCAGCCAAGATAGGGATGAGCAGTTCTTC. This codes for CASSQDRDEQFF.

A few counts support this clonotype. The rearrangement uses TRBV5-1 and TRBJ2-1; the D gene could be TRBD1 or TRBD2 (5 bases each). The CDR3 covers 16 residues. Looked up from germline, CDR1 is SGHRS and CDR2 is YFSETQ. Trimming shortened V by 4 bases and J by 3 bases, and 17 bases separated the two germline ends. This CDR3 is CASSGGRDGNYNEQFF. The CDR3, as DNA: TGCGCCAGCAGCGGGGGTCGGGACGGGAACTACAATGAGCAGTTCTTC. The full variable domain, its missing parts supplied by reference TRBV5-1 and TRBJ2-1, is KAGVTQTPRYLIKTRGQQVTLSCSPISGHRSVSWYQQTPGQGLQFLFEYFSETQRNKGNFPGRFSGRQFSNSRSEMNVSTLELGDSALYLCASSGGRDGNYNEQFFGPGTRLTVL.

This CDR3 reads CASSQGLAGAPGYF. CDR3 nucleotide sequence: TGTGCCAGCAGCCAGGGACTAGCGGGGGCCCCTGGTTACTTC. The chain employs TRBV3-1 and TRBJ2-7, with TRBD2 identical over 14 bases. The V gene's germline CDR1 is LGHDT and CDR2 YNNKEL (reference sequence). The CDR3 runs 14 residues. Germline trimming cut 3 bases from V and 13 bases from J; bases unmatched to any gene: 8.

This clonotype was seen at least ten times. A junction boundary mismatches the germline segment, possibly from a read error. The CDR3 reads CASSLALGDYGYTF. In DNA form, the CDR3 reads TGTGCCAGCAGCTTAGCCCTCGGAGACTATGGCTACACCTTC. The chain uses TRBV5-1 and TRBJ1-2; D unresolved. The V gene's germline CDR1 is SGHRS and CDR2 YFSETQ. This CDR3 has 14 amino acids.

This clonotype was seen just once. The DNA for the CDR3 is TGTGCCAGCAGCTTCAGGGCGGCTAATGAAAAACTGTTTTTT. It is translated as CASSFRAANEKLFF. The chain couples TRBV7-2 to TRBJ1-4, with a weak D call TRBD1 (5 bases). Per germline, CDR1 SGHTA and CDR2 FQGNSA. The V and J ends lost 3 bases and 3 bases respectively, with 8 bases between them. The CDR3 sequence is 14 residues long.

This clonotype was detected only once. The chain has TRBV7-9 and TRBJ2-3; weak D call: TRBD1 (6 bases). CDR1 SEHNR and CDR2 FQNEAQ come from the germline V gene (reference sequence). Between the trimmed V and J ends, which lost 5 bases and 2 bases, there was a span of 17 bases. This CDR3 contains 16 residues. CDR3 sequence: CASSHPPDRSTDTQYF. DNA of the CDR3: TGTGCCAGCAGCCATCCCCCTGACAGGTCCACAGATACGCAGTATTTT.

V usage is TRBV10-2 and J usage is TRBJ1-4, with a tentative D call TRBD1 (5 bases). The V end lost 8 bases, the J end lost 8 bases, and 24 bases lay between the germline ends. CDR3 length: 16 residues. Germline V CDR1 and CDR2: WSHSY, SAAADI. The CDR3 here is CASSIWGQEDGEKLFF. In DNA, the CDR3 is TGCGCCAGCTCAATTTGGGGCCAGGAAGATGGGGAAAAACTGTTTTTT.

J is TRBJ2-7 and V is TRBV7-8; 7 positions match TRBD2. The V and J ends lost 7 bases and 2 bases, in that order; junction bases with no gene match: 5. CDR3 length: 13 residues. Germline loops: CDR1 SGHVS, CDR2 FQNEAQ. The CDR3 region is CASNQGGAYEQYF. CDR3 DNA: TGTGCCAGCAACCAGGGAGGGGCCTACGAGCAGTACTTC.

CDR3 residues: CASTLSGSFNEQFF. The DNA for the CDR3 is TGTGCCAGCACCTTGAGCGGGAGCTTCAATGAGCAGTTCTTC. The chain joins TRBV27 to TRBJ2-1; 8 bases line up with TRBD2. The CDR3 has 14 residues. V lost 7 bases to trimming and J lost 6 bases; unmatched junction nucleotides: 8. Germline V lookup: CDR1 MNHEY, CDR2 SMNVEV (reference sequence).

This clonotype was counted only a few times. The V call is TRBV27, the J call TRBJ2-7; 12 bases align to TRBD1. Germline CDR1 reads MNHEY; CDR2 reads SMNVEV (reference sequence). This CDR3 spans 15 amino acids. The J segment lost 7 bases and the V segment lost 3 bases, leaving 7 bases of the junction unmatched. The CDR3 loop reads CASSLGTGGYKEQYF. The CDR3 nucleotides read TGTGCCAGCAGTTTGGGGACAGGGGGCTATAAAGAGCAGTACTTC.

Many counts were recorded for this clonotype. The chain recombines TRBV20-1 with TRBJ2-7; D call uncertain. The V end was cut by 8 bases, the J end by 0 bases, with 14 bases between. The CDR3 spans 13 residues. In germline, CDR1 is DFQATT, CDR2 SNEGSKA (reference sequence). CDR3 sequence reads: CSNIRASSYEQYF. As DNA, the CDR3 is TGCAGTAATATAAGGGCTAGCTCCTACGAGCAGTACTTC.

The genes are TRBV29-1 and TRBJ2-7; D remains ambiguous. The CDR3 extends over 11 amino acids. The V end was cut by 3 bases, the J end by 5 bases, with 8 bases between. The germline CDR1 and CDR2 sequences are SQVTM and ANQGSEA. CDR3 residues: CSVEGSHEQYF. DNA of the CDR3: TGCAGCGTTGAGGGGTCCCACGAGCAGTACTTC.

This clonotype appeared a few times. This sequence joins TRBV6-1 and TRBJ2-7; 7 nucleotides align to TRBD1. This CDR3 comprises 13 residues. Germline CDR1 MNHNS, CDR2 SASEGT. Trimming cost V 3 bases and J 6 bases; bases outside gene matches: 5. CDR3 in DNA: TGTGCCAGCAGTGAGGGACAGAGTCGCGAGCAGTACTTC. Translation gives CASSEGQSREQYF.

The rearrangement uses TRBV10-3 and TRBJ2-5, with TRBD2 matching 10 bases. CDR1 and CDR2 (germline): ENHRY, SYGVKD. After removal of 4 bases from V and 6 bases from J, the junction contained 17 bases not matched to a gene. The CDR3 has 18 amino acids. CDR3 in amino acids: CAISVDLHGLAAGKTQYF. The CDR3 nucleotides are TGTGCCATCAGTGTAGATTTGCATGGACTAGCGGCTGGAAAGACCCAGTACTTC.

This clonotype was counted only a few times. The CDR3 DNA follows: TGTGCCAGCAGCTTAGCGCTCATAGTATCCCGCAATGAGCAGTTCTTC. Encoded protein: CASSLALIVSRNEQFF. The V call is TRBV7-9, the J call TRBJ2-1; D is unresolved. Trimming stripped 0 bases from V and 6 bases from J, with 15 bases between. Germline-derived CDR1 and CDR2 are SEHNR and FQNEAQ (reference sequence). CDR3 length equals 16 residues.

This chain joins TRBV24-1 and TRBJ2-3; 8 bases agree with TRBD2. CDR3 length: 15 amino acids. V trimming: 5 bases; J trimming: 1 base; junction bases outside the gene matches: 4. The germline CDR1 and CDR2 sequences are KGHDR and SFDVKD. The CDR3 region has the DNA TGTGCCACCAGTGTCGGGACTAGAGGCACAGATACGCAGTATTTT. This encodes CATSVGTRGTDTQYF.

V is TRBV7-9 and J is TRBJ2-1, with TRBD2 matching 7 bases. Germline CDR1 reads SEHNR; CDR2 reads FQNEAQ (reference sequence). CDR3 size: 13 residues. Germline trimming cut 6 bases from V and 6 bases from J; bases unmatched to any gene: 5. The CDR3 DNA follows: TGTGCCAGCAGTGGACTAGTGCGCAATGAGCAGTTCTTC. Amino acids: CASSGLVRNEQFF.

The CDR3 DNA reads TGTGCCAGCCTCGGAGCATTTGGAGAGACCCAGTACTTC. It specifies CASLGAFGETQYF. The V call is TRBV19, the J call TRBJ2-5; no definite D call. The length of the CDR3 is 13 residues. V lost 9 bases to trimming and J lost 4 bases, with 15 bases between them. Germline CDR1 and CDR2: LNHDA and SQIVND (reference sequence).

The rearrangement links TRBV5-4 to TRBJ2-2; 7 nucleotides agree with TRBD2. The CDR3 has 14 amino acids. Germline CDR1 reads SGHNT; CDR2 reads YYREEE (reference sequence). V dropped 5 bases and J dropped 4; count of bases not matched to a gene: 5. The chain's CDR3 is CASSPAGVTGELFF. In nucleotides, the CDR3 is TGTGCCAGCAGTCCGGCGGGGGTCACCGGGGAGCTGTTTTTT.

This clonotype occurred a few times. The gene calls are TRBV12-3 or TRBV12-4 and TRBJ2-3, with 9 bases lining up with TRBD2. The CDR3 runs 14 residues. The J segment lost 0 bases and the V segment lost 6 bases, leaving 1 base of the junction unmatched. CDR3 DNA sequence: TGTGCCAGCAGGCTAGCGGGGAGCACAGATACGCAGTATTTT. Its protein product is CASRLAGSTDTQYF.

The table lists this clonotype with a few counts. The chain combines TRBV5-5 with TRBJ2-7; D is possibly TRBD1 or TRBD2 (5 bases each). Germline-derived CDR1 and CDR2 are SGHKS and YYEKEE (reference sequence). The V and J ends lost 4 bases and 1 base respectively, with 15 bases between them. The CDR3 totals 15 residues. CDR3 coding DNA: TGTGCCAGCAGCGGGACGTTACAGGTATCCTACGAGCAGTACTTC. This translates into CASSGTLQVSYEQYF.

The chain links TRBV27 to TRBJ1-6, with 8 nucleotides matching TRBD1. The CDR3 contains 13 residues. V shed 8 bases and J 5 bases; nucleotides not matched to a gene: 2. Germline CDR1 and CDR2: MNHEY and SMNVEV (reference sequence). Written as DNA, the CDR3 is TGTGCCAGCCTGGACAGGGATAATTCACCCCTCCACTTT. It encodes CASLDRDNSPLHF.

This clonotype was counted a few times. V and J are TRBV7-9 and TRBJ2-7; 7 bases are shared with TRBD1. Germline-derived CDR1 and CDR2 are SEHNR and FQNEAQ (reference sequence). This CDR3 is built from 16 residues. Trimming cost V 1 base and J 2 bases; bases outside gene matches: 8. Here the CDR3 reads CASSLVTGTATYEQYF. CDR3 nucleotides: TGTGCCAGCAGCTTAGTTACCGGGACAGCAACCTACGAGCAGTACTTC.

Points on this clonotype: One junction end disagrees with the germline gene, perhaps due to a read error. The V and J genes are TRBV4-1 and TRBJ2-3; D assignment may be TRBD1 or TRBD2 (6 bases each). CDR3 length equals 17 residues. Germline V gives CDR1 MGHRA, CDR2 YSYEKL. CDR3: CASSQFEGGHQGYAHYF. In nucleotides, the CDR3 is TGCGCCAGCAGCCAATTCGAGGGGGGACACCAGGGATATGCGCATTATTTT.

This chain connects TRBV7-8 to TRBJ2-2; no definite D call. V gave up 3 bases and J gave up 6 bases, with 14 bases separating them. This CDR3 comprises 15 residues. Germline CDR1 and CDR2: SGHVS and FQNEAQ. The CDR3 nucleotides read TGTGCCAGCAGCTTGTTTGTGGGGTCAGCCGGGGAGCTGTTTTTT. It is translated as CASSLFVGSAGELFF.